These 30 T cell receptor beta chains originate from one sample sequenced in a study of T cell responses to AZD1222 COVID-19 vaccine (dated by TCRdb to about 2021). Libraries were made using the immunoSEQ multiplex PCR assay. The clones in this table, taken by TCRdb from immuneACCESS, are in-frame only. Not every clone is retained; where verified, under half of the shortfall comes from an unresolved V gene, and the cause of the rest is unknown. This sample comprises about 72,000 clones, 80% to 90% of them detected only once. The biggest ten clones account for about 2.5% of the sample. This specimen's time point label, interpreted: baseline before first vaccination. Sample: peripheral blood, taken on day 0 of AZD1222 vaccination. Every receptor here comes from an adult in good health.

The gene calls are TRBV18 and TRBJ2-2; D remains ambiguous. This CDR3 contains 15 residues. V lost 2 bases to trimming and J lost 0 bases, with 7 bases between them. Germline values: CDR1 KGHSH, CDR2 LQKENI. CDR3 DNA sequence: TGTGCCAGCTCACCAGGTTCTTCGAACACCGGGGAGCTGTTTTTT. Amino acid sequence: CASSPGSSNTGELFF.

The V and J genes are TRBV11-3 and TRBJ2-7; D uncertain. The CDR3 is 14 residues long. Germline V gene sequence: CDR1 SGHNT, CDR2 YENEEA. V lost 1 base and J 1 base, leaving 8 bases between the germline ends. DNA of the CDR3: TGTGCCAGCAGCTTAGGCTCAGCATCCTACGAGCAGTACTTC. It specifies CASSLGSASYEQYF.

The chain is built from TRBV14 and TRBJ2-1; TRBD1 aligns across 8 bases. Germline V gives CDR1 SGHDN, CDR2 FVKESK. The CDR3 is 15 amino acids. After removal of 1 base from V and 7 bases from J, the junction contained 6 bases not matched to a gene. The CDR3 region is CASSQVWTGSNEQFF. The CDR3 bases are TGTGCCAGCAGCCAAGTCTGGACAGGGAGTAATGAGCAGTTCTTC.

The rearrangement joins TRBV4-2 to TRBJ1-5; D might be TRBD1 (5 bases). Germline V gene data show CDR1 as LGHNA and CDR2 as YNFKEQ. The CDR3 is 13 residues long. V lost 7 bases to trimming and J lost 4 bases, with 11 bases between them. The chain's CDR3 is CASTQAPNQPQHF. CDR3 nucleotide sequence: TGTGCCAGCACACAGGCCCCTAATCAGCCCCAGCATTTT.

The rearrangement joins TRBV28 to TRBJ1-3, with D possibly TRBD1 on 5 matching bases. Trimming pared 7 bases from V and 3 bases from J, leaving 13 bases between. The CDR3 is 14 amino acids. From germline, CDR1 is MDHEN and CDR2 SYDVKM. The CDR3 nucleotides read TGTGCCAGCATCTCCGGGGGGGTTGGAAACACCATATATTTT. Amino acid sequence: CASISGGVGNTIYF.

This clone has just a few counts. The rearrangement links TRBV15 to TRBJ2-1; D unclear. Trimming took off 1 base at V and 5 bases at J, with 9 bases between the two ends. Germline CDR1 reads LNHNV; CDR2 reads YYDKDF (reference sequence). The CDR3 consists of 14 residues. CDR3 coding DNA: TGTGCCACCAGCAGAGGAACCATGAACAATGAGCAGTTCTTC. This codes for CATSRGTMNNEQFF. The full variable domain, its missing parts supplied by reference TRBV15 and TRBJ2-1, is DAMVIQNPRYQVTQFGKPVTLSCSQTLNHNVMYWYQQKSSQAPKLLFHYYDKDFNNEADTPDNFQSRRPNTSFCFLDIRSPGLGDTAMYLCATSRGTMNNEQFFGPGTRLTVL.

The chain links TRBV30 to TRBJ1-1; possibly TRBD1 for D (5 bases). Trimming shortened V by 8 bases and J by 4 bases, and 23 bases separated the two germline ends. The CDR3 extends over 15 amino acids. Germline V gene lookup returns CDR1 GTSNPN and CDR2 SVGIG (reference sequence). The CDR3 DNA reads as TGTGCCCGCTCCCAGGGTGGGTTTGGGTTCACTGAAGCTTTCTTT. It codes for CARSQGGFGFTEAFF.

The rearrangement joins TRBV30 to TRBJ2-5, with unresolved D. Germline-derived CDR1 and CDR2 are GTSNPN and SVGIG (reference sequence). The CDR3 spans 11 residues. Trimming cost V 0 bases and J 7 bases, with 6 bases left between them. The CDR3 protein is CAWSVPATQYF. The CDR3 DNA is TGTGCCTGGAGTGTACCGGCGACCCAGTACTTC.

The chain employs TRBV2 and TRBJ1-5; 9 bases line up with TRBD1. J lost 1 base, V lost 4 bases, and 8 bases had no gene match. Per the germline V gene, CDR1 is SNHLY and CDR2 is FYNNEI. The CDR3 runs 17 residues. CDR3 in DNA: TGTGCCAGCAGTGGGACAGGGGACAGAGGGAGCAATCAGCCCCAGCATTTT. Amino acids: CASSGTGDRGSNQPQHF.

This chain joins TRBV18 and TRBJ2-3; D uncertain. V gave up 2 bases and J gave up 4 bases, with 10 bases separating them. Germline values: CDR1 KGHSH, CDR2 LQKENI. The length of the CDR3 is 14 residues. The CDR3 loop is CASSPGEVADTQYF. CDR3 bases: TGTGCCAGCTCACCAGGGGAAGTGGCAGATACGCAGTATTTT.

The sample holds a few counts of this clone. CDR3 loop: CSASGGLEDFNYGYTF. The CDR3 DNA reads as TGCAGTGCTAGTGGGGGATTGGAGGATTTTAACTATGGCTACACCTTC. The genes are TRBV20-1 and TRBJ1-2; D may be TRBD1 (5 bases). The CDR3 is made up of 16 amino acids. V was shortened by 3 bases and J by 1 base, with 18 bases between the two germline ends. CDR1 DFQATT and CDR2 SNEGSKA come from the germline V gene (reference sequence).

The CDR3 loop is CASSLVLGYHFSPLHF. CDR3 DNA sequence: TGTGCCAGCAGCTTAGTGTTGGGCTATCACTTTTCACCCCTCCACTTT. The rearrangement joins TRBV7-8 to TRBJ1-6; D not resolved. The CDR3 covers 16 residues. Germline-derived CDR1 and CDR2 are SGHVS and FQNEAQ. V gave up 1 base and J gave up 9 bases, with 16 bases separating them.

The gene calls are TRBV13 and TRBJ1-6; TRBD1 might be the D (5 bases). CDR3 length: 17 residues. In germline, CDR1 is PRHDT, CDR2 FYEKMQ (reference sequence). The V end lost 5 bases, the J end lost 2 bases, and 16 bases lay between the germline ends. CDR3 bases: TGTGCCAGCAGCCTTGGGGCAGGCCCGGCCTATAATTCACCCCTCCACTTT. Its translation is CASSLGAGPAYNSPLHF.

This clone was seen once. The chain carries TRBV30 and TRBJ1-4; D remains unclear. The CDR3 has 12 amino acids. Germline loops: CDR1 GTSNPN, CDR2 SVGIG (reference sequence). Trimming took 0 bases from V and 7 from J, leaving 6 bases between them. CDR3 DNA: TGTGCCTGGAGTGTACGGGGTGAAAAACTGTTTTTT. It translates to CAWSVRGEKLFF.

There are a few counts of this clone. This sequence joins TRBV12-3 or TRBV12-4 and TRBJ2-1; D unresolved. Trimming pared 4 bases from V and 8 bases from J, leaving 9 bases between. The CDR3 covers 12 residues. The CDR3 reads CASSSFFDEQFF. CDR3 DNA sequence: TGTGCCAGCAGTTCTTTTTTCGATGAGCAGTTCTTC.

V usage is TRBV7-3 and J usage is TRBJ2-3, with TRBD2 matching 12 bases. Germline CDR1 SGHTA, CDR2 FQGTGA. The CDR3 runs to 16 residues. Unmatched junction bases numbered 6, after V lost 5 bases and J lost 3 bases. The CDR3 loop reads CASSTTTSGGTDTQYF. CDR3 bases: TGTGCCAGCAGCACCACGACTAGCGGGGGAACAGATACGCAGTATTTT.

The chain is built from TRBV3-1 (or the pseudogene TRBV3-2) and TRBJ1-5; D gene unclear. Germline CDR1 reads LGHDT; CDR2 reads YNNKEL (reference sequence). V lost 1 base and J lost 11, with 6 bases in between. The length of the CDR3 is 11 residues. CDR3 in amino acids: CASSQGRAQHF. The CDR3 bases are TGTGCCAGCAGCCAAGGGAGAGCCCAGCATTTT.

V and J are TRBV5-8 and TRBJ2-2; D is undetermined. Between the trimmed V and J ends, which lost 0 bases and 7 bases, there was a span of 4 bases. The germline V gene has CDR1 SGHTS and CDR2 YDEGEE. The CDR3 contains 12 residues. In nucleotides, the CDR3 is TGTGCCAGCAGCTTGGAGAACGGGGAGCTGTTTTTT. It translates to CASSLENGELFF. Based on the CDR3 plus reference TRBV5-8 and TRBJ2-2, the full variable domain is EAGVTQSPTHLIKTRGQQATLRCSPISGHTSVYWYQQALGLGLQFLLWYDEGEERNRGNFPPRFSGRQFPNYSSELNVNALELEDSALYLCASSLENGELFFGEGSRLTVL.

The chain combines TRBV19 with TRBJ2-6; D possibly corresponds to TRBD1 (6 bases). The CDR3 spans 17 residues. Germline V gene sequence: CDR1 LNHDA, CDR2 SQIVND (reference sequence). Deletions cut 5 bases from V and 0 bases from J, with 14 bases between. The CDR3 protein is CASSADRFFSGANVLTF. The DNA of the CDR3 is TGTGCCAGTAGTGCCGACAGGTTTTTCTCTGGGGCCAACGTCCTGACTTTC.

The rearrangement links TRBV5-1 to TRBJ1-1; D might be TRBD1 (5 bases). The CDR3 sequence is 14 residues long. V dropped 7 bases and J dropped 0 bases, with 13 bases sitting between them. The V gene's germline CDR1 is SGHRS and CDR2 YFSETQ. The DNA for the CDR3 is TGCGCCAGCGCGCCAGGGACTTTGAACACTGAAGCTTTCTTT. This codes for CASAPGTLNTEAFF.

The chain is built from TRBV19 and TRBJ1-1; D gene uncertain. Trimming took off 3 bases at V and 3 bases at J, with 14 bases between the two ends. The CDR3 consists of 15 residues. CDR1 is LNHDA and CDR2 is SQIVND in the germline V gene (reference sequence). CDR3 nucleotide sequence: TGTGCCAGTAGTATGGGCGCCAGACGTTACACTGAAGCTTTCTTT. Its translation is CASSMGARRYTEAFF.

V gene TRBV27 combines with J gene TRBJ2-7, with no clear D. The CDR3 length is 15 residues. Germline CDR1 MNHEY, CDR2 SMNVEV (reference sequence). Trimming took 5 bases from V and 0 from J, leaving 14 bases between them. The CDR3 sequence is CASSPSGGSSYEQYF. In nucleotides, the CDR3 is TGTGCCAGCAGTCCCTCTGGCGGTAGCTCCTACGAGCAGTACTTC.

This CDR3 is CASSVGPGGVYEQYF. The DNA for the CDR3 is TGTGCCAGCAGCGTAGGGCCAGGGGGAGTGTACGAGCAGTACTTC. The chain has TRBV9 and TRBJ2-7; 7 nucleotides agree with TRBD1. This CDR3 is built from 15 residues. Trimming removed 0 bases from V and 4 bases from J; junction bases left unmatched: 7. Germline CDR1 SGDLS, CDR2 YYNGEE. Variable domain in full (rest from reference TRBV9 and TRBJ2-7): DSGVTQTPKHLITATGQRVTLRCSPRSGDLSVYWYQQSLDQGLQFLIQYYNGEERAKGNILERFSAQQFPDLHSELNLSSLELGDSALYFCASSVGPGGVYEQYFGPGTRLTVT.

The chain has TRBV6-1 and TRBJ1-5, with D hard to call. This CDR3 region has 13 residues. CDR1 MNHNS and CDR2 SASEGT come from the germline V gene. V lost 2 bases and J lost 9, with 11 bases in between. CDR3 nucleotide sequence: TGTGCCAGCAGTGAAACGGCGTATCGGCCCCAGCATTTT. Amino acid sequence: CASSETAYRPQHF.

The chain is built from TRBV6-5 and TRBJ1-2, with 9 bases matching TRBD1. Germline trimming cut 4 bases from V and 5 bases from J; bases unmatched to any gene: 11. The germline V gene encodes CDR1 MNHEY and CDR2 SVGAGI. This CDR3 is 16 amino acids long. Written as DNA, the CDR3 is TGTGCCAGCAGTTCTCCGCCCGGGACAGGGAATTATGGCTACACCTTC. This codes for CASSSPPGTGNYGYTF.

As concerns this clone: The sample has other DNA sequences that encode this CDR3 too. The rearrangement joins TRBV30 to TRBJ1-6, with 9 bases matching TRBD1. V was clipped by 3 bases and J by 8 bases; unmatched bases: 2. This CDR3 is 13 amino acids long. The V gene's germline CDR1 is GTSNPN and CDR2 SVGIG (reference sequence). The CDR3, as DNA: TGTGCCTGGAGGACAGGGGGGGATTCACCCCTCCACTTT. Translated, it gives CAWRTGGDSPLHF.

This clone was seen a single time. The CDR3 loop reads CASSFLETQYF. In nucleotides, the CDR3 is TGTGCCAGCAGCTTCCTAGAGACCCAGTACTTC. V and J are TRBV7-6 and TRBJ2-5; no clear D gene. There are 11 residues in the CDR3. Germline V CDR1 and CDR2: SGHVS, FNYEAQ. Trimming pared 3 bases from V and 4 bases from J, leaving 3 bases between.

This rearrangement joins TRBV19 to TRBJ2-1, with 10 bases matching TRBD2. The CDR3 sequence is 16 residues long. V trimming: 3 bases; J trimming: 2 bases; junction bases outside the gene matches: 4. Germline CDR1 LNHDA, CDR2 SQIVND (reference sequence). CDR3 DNA sequence: TGTGCCAGTAGTATCCTAGCGGGAGCCCCCTACAATGAGCAGTTCTTC. Translated: CASSILAGAPYNEQFF.

The CDR3 loop reads CASSFSDRVNTEAFF. The CDR3 bases are TGTGCCAGCAGTTTCTCCGACAGGGTGAACACTGAAGCTTTCTTT. The chain combines TRBV28 with TRBJ1-1, with 7 bases fitting TRBD1. The CDR3 has 15 residues. Germline V gene lookup returns CDR1 MDHEN and CDR2 SYDVKM. With 3 bases clipped from V and 0 bases from J, the junction kept 4 bases outside the gene matches.

This sequence joins TRBV3-1 (or the pseudogene TRBV3-2) and TRBJ2-3, with 10 positions matching TRBD2. Per the germline V gene, CDR1 is LGHDT and CDR2 is YNNKEL (reference sequence). Unmatched junction bases numbered 5, after V lost 4 bases and J lost 10 bases. The CDR3 loop spans 13 amino acids. The CDR3 DNA is TGTGCCAGCAGCCGGGTGGGACTAGCGTCGCAGTATTTT. It encodes CASSRVGLASQYF.